These 25 T cell receptor beta chains came from one sample sequenced in a study of CD8+CD57+ T cells in acquired aplastic anemia. TCR beta VDJ and CDR3 were profiled, and genomic DNA was the template. One entry per CDR3 protein results from TCRdb running MiXCR on the reads. Among fewer than 300,000 distinct CDR3 sequences, approximately 80% were seen once, and the ten largest hold 35% to 50%. An expansion of CD8+CD57+ cells by flow cytometry had been shown in patients chosen for sequencing. Sample: sorted CD4+, CD8+, or CD8+CD57+ T cells (not recorded which) from PBMCs. The receptors were gathered from a human donor with aplastic anemia.

Note on this clonotype: The conserved phenylalanine or tryptophan is not found at the CDR3 terminus, so this likely reflects a read error. The chain has TRBV12-3 or TRBV12-4 and TRBJ1-6, with D unclear. The CDR3 is 12 residues long. V was shortened by 6 bases and J by 11 bases, with 11 bases between the two germline ends. The CDR3 here is CASSLRLAPLHS. The CDR3 coding sequence is TGTGCCAGCAGCCTCAGACTTGCACCCCTCCACTCT.

This clonotype was counted a single time. The rearrangement links TRBV5-1 to TRBJ2-7; tentative D call: TRBD1 (5 bases). Trimming pared 2 bases from V and 1 base from J, leaving 22 bases between. CDR1 is SGHRS, CDR2 YFSETQ, per germline. The CDR3 is 18 amino acids. CDR3 loop: CASSFTGDLKALSYEQYV. The CDR3 DNA reads as TGCGCCAGCAGCTTCACAGGTGACCTGAAAGCCCTTTCCTACGAGCAGTACGTC.

Worth noting for this clonotype: A read error may account for a junction end that differs from germline. The V gene is TRBV15, the J gene TRBJ2-5; D gene ambiguous. The CDR3 totals 14 residues. Germline values: CDR1 LNHNV, CDR2 YYDKDF (reference sequence). CDR3 amino acids: CATSSASQHETQHF. CDR3 coding DNA: TGTGCCACCAGTAGTGCTAGTCAGCATGAGACCCAGCACTTC.

The CDR3 loop reads CASRHGGANGQYEQFF. The CDR3 DNA is TGTGCCAGCAGGCACGGGGGCGCAAACGGTCAGTATGAGCAGTTCTTC. The rearrangement uses TRBV7-8 and TRBJ2-1, with D perhaps TRBD1 or TRBD2 (6 bases each). Germline-derived CDR1 and CDR2 are SGHVS and FQNEAQ. This CDR3 comprises 16 residues. Trimming shortened V by 6 bases and J by 8 bases, and 23 bases separated the two germline ends.

This chain connects TRBV5-4 to TRBJ1-1; D possibly corresponds to TRBD1 (5 bases). Trimming left V 4 bases short and J 5 bases short, with 15 bases between. The CDR3 loop spans 14 amino acids. Germline V gene lookup returns CDR1 SGHNT and CDR2 YYREEE (reference sequence). This chain's CDR3 is CASSIGATTTEAFF. The CDR3 coding sequence is TGTGCCAGCAGCATAGGGGCTACAACGACTGAAGCTTTCTTT.

The chain recombines TRBV5-1 with TRBJ1-1; D is undetermined. Germline V lookup: CDR1 SGHRS, CDR2 YFSETQ. This CDR3 has 15 amino acids. Trimming stripped 0 bases from V and 3 bases from J, with 12 bases between. For the CDR3, the DNA is TGCGCCAGCAGCTTGGGACTACATTACGACACTGAAGCTTTCTTT. Translating gives CASSLGLHYDTEAFF.

This clonotype was observed a handful of times. The CDR3 spells CASSLVPADTQYF. DNA of the CDR3: TGTGCCAGCAGCTTGGTGCCGGCAGATACGCAGTATTTT. This chain connects TRBV5-6 to TRBJ2-3, with D unresolved. There are 13 residues in the CDR3. Germline V CDR1 and CDR2: SGHDT, YYEEEE. V was cut by 0 bases and J by 4 bases, with 6 bases left in between.

Details on this clonotype: One junction end does not reproduce the germline sequence, and a read error may be involved. The chain joins TRBV24-1 to TRBJ2-7; perhaps TRBD2 as D (6 bases). Germline V CDR1 and CDR2: KGHDR, SFDVKD. The CDR3 is 14 residues long. This CDR3 is CASSNVGGNYEQYF. In nucleotides, the CDR3 is TGTGCCAGCAGTAACGTGGGGGGTAACTACGAGCAGTACTTC.

This clonotype was seen just once. An end of the junction differs from the germline gene, which may be a read error. The genes are TRBV9 and TRBJ2-3; 9 nucleotides agree with TRBD1. The CDR3 contains 13 residues. Germline lookup yields CDR1 SGDLS and CDR2 YYNGEE. DNA for the CDR3: TGTGCCAGCGGGGACGGGGGACAGGGTACGGAGTCTTTT. Translation: CASGDGGQGTESF.

Concerning this clonotype: Relative to the germline gene, one junction end is altered; a read error may explain this. The rearrangement links TRBV11-2 to TRBJ1-5, with 7 bases identical to TRBD1. This CDR3 has 13 amino acids. Germline V lookup: CDR1 SGHAT, CDR2 FQNNGV. The CDR3 nucleotides read TGCGCCAGCAGCCAAGCAGGGGGTCAGCCCCAGCATTTT. This gives the protein CASSQAGGQPQHF. Looking up the rest from reference TRBV11-2 and TRBJ1-5 gives the full variable domain: EAGVAQSPRYKIIEKRQSVAFWCNPISGHATLYWYQQILGQGPKLLIQFQNNGVVDDSQLPKDRFSAERLKGVDSTLKIQPAKLEDSAVYLCASSQAGGQPQHFGDGTRLSIL.

This chain joins TRBV7-2 and TRBJ2-7, with 7 bases fitting TRBD2. The CDR3 extends over 18 amino acids. CDR1 and CDR2 (germline): SGHTA, FQGNSA. V dropped 2 bases and J dropped 3; count of bases not matched to a gene: 16. In DNA form, the CDR3 reads TGTGCCAGCAGCTTACTTGCCTACGGGGGGTCCCTCTGCTACGAGCAGTACGTC. Its protein product is CASSLLAYGGSLCYEQYV.

Comment on this clonotype: Because the CDR3 is missing its conserved closing phenylalanine or tryptophan, this is likely a read error. Because the CDR3's place on the DNA is in doubt, the DNA is left out and the CDR3 is given as listed by TCRdb. The chain combines TRBV7-2 with TRBJ2-1; the table's D call, TRBD1, was not checked against the DNA. The CDR3 adds up to 13 amino acids, both ends counted. Germline CDR1 reads SGHTA; CDR2 reads FQGNSA. This CDR3 reads CASSWGRIPNYFY.

This clonotype was recorded once. The gene calls are TRBV7-9 and TRBJ2-3; 10 nucleotides align to TRBD2. CDR1 is SEHNR, CDR2 FQNEAQ, per germline (reference sequence). The CDR3 is 15 amino acids. V lost 7 bases, J lost 7 bases, and 11 bases stayed unmatched. This CDR3 reads CASKIGAGGLNTQYF. CDR3 sequence (DNA): TGTGCCAGCAAGATAGGAGCGGGAGGGCTGAATACGCAGTATTTT.

Of note for this clonotype: The junction does not match germline at one end; this may be a read error. The J gene is TRBJ1-2, the V gene TRBV7-2; D call uncertain. This CDR3 spans 15 amino acids. The V gene's germline CDR1 is SGHTA and CDR2 FQGNSA. This CDR3 is CASSLGGGSVYDYTF. The CDR3 DNA follows: TGTGCCAGCAGCTTAGGGGGAGGCTCGGTCTATGACTACACCTTC.

Regarding this clonotype: The conserved closing phenylalanine or tryptophan is absent in this CDR3, likely reflecting a read error. The DNA is omitted, as the CDR3 cannot be located on it reliably, and the CDR3 follows TCRdb's listing. The CDR3 loop reads CATCDRDTGELLL. The chain employs TRBV24-1 and TRBJ2-2; no check of the table's D call, TRBD1, against the DNA was made. Germline V lookup: CDR1 KGHDR, CDR2 SFDVKD. The CDR3 spans 13 amino acids, including both terminal residues.

In its sample, this clonotype was seen a few times. The gene calls are TRBV7-8 and TRBJ2-1; the D gene is possibly TRBD2 (6 bases). V lost 0 bases and J lost 8, with 17 bases in between. This CDR3 region has 16 residues. From germline, CDR1 is SGHVS and CDR2 FQNEAQ. CDR3 sequence: CASSLAGGPDTDEQFF. The DNA of the CDR3 is TGTGCCAGCAGCTTAGCGGGAGGTCCCGATACGGATGAGCAGTTCTTC.

V is TRBV7-8 and J is TRBJ2-7; TRBD1 matches 7 bases. The CDR3 sequence is 18 residues long. Germline V gives CDR1 SGHVS, CDR2 FQNEAQ. The junction had 14 bases not matched to a gene; V was cut back by 2 bases and J by 1 base. CDR3 loop: CASSLHPDGTAQSYEQYV. CDR3 nucleotide sequence: TGTGCCAGCAGCTTACATCCAGATGGGACAGCCCAGTCCTACGAGCAGTACGTC.

DNA for the CDR3: TGTGCCAGCGGTTACGTGCAGACAGACACGGAGCAGTATGTC. Residues: CASGYVQTDTEQYV. This chain joins TRBV2 and TRBJ2-7; possible D gene TRBD1, 5 bases. The germline V gene has CDR1 SNHLY and CDR2 FYNNEI. CDR3 length: 14 residues.

The V gene is TRBV7-6, the J gene TRBJ2-7; D is perhaps TRBD1 (6 bases). Trimming took off 3 bases at V and 3 bases at J, with 24 bases between the two ends. The CDR3 runs 18 residues. Germline V CDR1 and CDR2: SGHVS, FNYEAQ. CDR3 bases: TGTGCCAGCAGCTTTGCCCACGGGACAAAAGAGACCCACTACGAGCAGTACGTC. Its protein is CASSFAHGTKETHYEQYV.

For this clonotype: The CDR3 carries no conserved terminal phenylalanine or tryptophan, so it likely arises from a read error. No DNA is shown, since the ends of the CDR3 on it are uncertain; the CDR3 is the one TCRdb lists. The chain carries TRBV2 and TRBJ1-6. From its first to its last residue, the CDR3 has 16 amino acids. Germline-derived CDR1 and CDR2 are SNHLY and FYNNEI. CDR3: CASSLARGSDTQYFRP.

Worth noting for this clonotype: The final CDR3 position lacks the conserved phenylalanine or tryptophan, pointing to a likely read error. The DNA is omitted, as the CDR3 cannot be located on it reliably, and the CDR3 follows TCRdb's listing. The V gene is TRBV7-8, the J gene TRBJ1-1. The CDR3 is 13 residues long, counting both termini. CDR1 and CDR2 from the germline V gene are SGHVS and FQNEAQ. CDR3 loop: CASSLAGSEIRSI.

Note on this clonotype: One junction end does not reproduce the germline sequence, and a read error may be involved. This sequence joins TRBV7-9 and TRBJ2-3, with D possibly matching TRBD2 (5 bases). Germline CDR1 SEHNR, CDR2 FQNEAQ (reference sequence). CDR3 length: 14 amino acids. CDR3: CASSLVAGELLYCF. The CDR3 DNA follows: TGTGCCAGCAGCTTAGTGGCCGGGGAGCTGTTGTATTGTTTT.

This clonotype has just one count. The junction and the germline gene differ at one end; a read error may be behind it. This rearrangement joins TRBV11-3 to TRBJ2-3; 7 nucleotides agree with TRBD1. CDR3 size: 16 residues. Germline V gene data show CDR1 as SGHNT and CDR2 as YENEEA. CDR3 sequence reads: CASSDGADRSTDTQYF. CDR3 DNA: TGCGCCAGCAGCGACGGGGCGGACAGGAGCACAGATACGCAGTATTTT.

The rearrangement links TRBV7-2 to TRBJ1-1; 9 bases are shared with TRBD1. The V segment lost 4 bases and the J segment 14 bases; nucleotides outside the gene matches: 17. Per germline, CDR1 SGHTA and CDR2 FQGNSA. The CDR3 has 15 residues. CDR3 in DNA: TGTGCCAGCAGCTACGGGGGGACAGGGTACAATGAGCAGTTCTTT. Protein product: CASSYGGTGYNEQFF.

Points on this clonotype: The DNA is left out, because the CDR3 cannot be placed on it with certainty; the CDR3 is given as TCRdb lists it. The chain has TRBV9 and TRBJ2-7; TRBD1 reflects the table's D call only, with no check against the DNA. Germline V gene sequence: CDR1 SGDLS, CDR2 YYNGEE. The CDR3 is made up of 15 amino acids, end residues included. CDR3 protein: CASRGGGYIQYFEYV.